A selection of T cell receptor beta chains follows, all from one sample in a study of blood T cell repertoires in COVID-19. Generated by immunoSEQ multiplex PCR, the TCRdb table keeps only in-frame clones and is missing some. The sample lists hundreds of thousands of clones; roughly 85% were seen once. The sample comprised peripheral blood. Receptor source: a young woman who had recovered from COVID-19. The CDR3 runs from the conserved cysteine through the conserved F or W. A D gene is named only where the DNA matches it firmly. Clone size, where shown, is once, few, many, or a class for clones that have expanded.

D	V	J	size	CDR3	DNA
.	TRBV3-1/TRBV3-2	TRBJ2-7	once	CASSHPGGRYEQYF	TGTGCCAGCAGCCATCCTGGGGGCAGGTACGAGCAGTACTTC
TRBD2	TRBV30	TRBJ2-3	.	CAWSTLAGAGDTQYF	TGTGCCTGGAGTACACTAGCGGGCGCCGGGGATACGCAGTATTTT
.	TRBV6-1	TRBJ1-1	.	CASKEVNTEAFF	TGTGCCAGCAAGGAGGTGAACACTGAAGCTTTCTTT
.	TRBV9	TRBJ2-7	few	CASSTVGGSYEQYF	TGTGCCAGCAGCACCGTCGGAGGTTCCTACGAGCAGTACTTC
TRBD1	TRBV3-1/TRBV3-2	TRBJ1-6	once	CASSQFRTGSYHSPLHF	TGTGCCAGCAGCCAATTTCGGACAGGGAGTTATCATTCACCCCTCCACTTT
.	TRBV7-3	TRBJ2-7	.	CASSLRGDGRPNEQYF	TGTGCCAGCAGCTTAAGGGGGGACGGGAGACCCAACGAGCAGTACTTC
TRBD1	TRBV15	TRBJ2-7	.	CATSKPGQNSYEQYF	TGTGCCACCAGCAAACCGGGACAGAACTCCTACGAGCAGTACTTC
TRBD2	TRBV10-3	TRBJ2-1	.	CAIRGTSFNEQFF	TGTGCCATCAGGGGGACTAGCTTTAATGAGCAGTTCTTC
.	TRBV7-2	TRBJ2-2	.	CASSLGVSGELFF	TGTGCCAGCAGCTTAGGAGTTTCCGGGGAGCTGTTTTTT
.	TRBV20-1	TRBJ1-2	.	CSDRLGYGYTF	TGCAGTGACAGGCTTGGATATGGCTACACCTTC
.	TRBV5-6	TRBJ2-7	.	CASSLGTPPAYEQYF	TGTGCCAGCAGCTTGGGGACACCCCCGGCCTACGAGCAGTACTTC
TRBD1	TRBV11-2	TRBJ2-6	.	CASSLQGTPLSGANVLTF	TGTGCCAGCAGTTTACAGGGGACACCACTCTCTGGGGCCAACGTCCTGACTTTC
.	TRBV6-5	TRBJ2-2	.	CASSYGGNTGELFF	TGTGCCAGCAGTTACGGGGGGAACACCGGAGAGCTGTTTTTT
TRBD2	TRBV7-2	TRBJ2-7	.	CASSLARTSGTYEQYF	TGTGCCAGCAGCTTAGCTAGGACTAGCGGTACCTACGAGCAGTACTTC
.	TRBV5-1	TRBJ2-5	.	CASSLVGSLQETQYF	TGCGCCAGCAGCTTGGTGGGTAGCCTCCAAGAGACCCAGTACTTC
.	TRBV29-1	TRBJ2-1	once	CSVEGLRSGGEQFF	TGCAGCGTTGAGGGTTTAAGGTCCGGGGGTGAGCAGTTCTTC
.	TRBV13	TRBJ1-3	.	CASRFESSGNTIYF	TGTGCCAGCCGTTTCGAGAGCTCTGGAAACACCATATATTTT
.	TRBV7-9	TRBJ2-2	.	CAKQDTGELFF	TGTGCCAAACAGGACACCGGGGAGCTGTTTTTT
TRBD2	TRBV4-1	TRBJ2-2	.	CASSQTSAGELFF	TGCGCCAGCAGCCAGACTAGCGCCGGGGAGCTGTTTTTT
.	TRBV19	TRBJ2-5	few	CASSIVQGAGRQETQYF	TGTGCCAGTAGTATAGTACAAGGGGCCGGCAGGCAAGAGACCCAGTACTTC
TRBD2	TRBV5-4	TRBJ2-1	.	CASREGSGNYNEQFF	TGTGCCAGCAGAGAGGGGAGCGGGAATTACAATGAGCAGTTCTTC
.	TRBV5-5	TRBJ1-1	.	CASSLAEGGTEAFF	TGTGCCAGCAGCTTGGCTGAGGGAGGAACTGAAGCTTTCTTT
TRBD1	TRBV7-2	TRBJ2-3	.	CASSRQGARADTQYF	TGTGCCAGCAGCCGCCAGGGGGCAAGGGCAGATACGCAGTATTTT
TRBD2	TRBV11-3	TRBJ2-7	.	CASSLDLRRLAGGENEQYF	TGTGCCAGCAGCTTAGATCTCCGACGACTAGCGGGCGGTGAGAACGAGCAGTACTTC
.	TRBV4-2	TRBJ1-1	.	CASSQAWAANRVPGTEAFF	TGTGCCAGCAGCCAAGCCTGGGCAGCAAACAGGGTTCCGGGCACTGAAGCTTTCTTT
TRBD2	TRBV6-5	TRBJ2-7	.	CATSASGSSYEQYF	TGTGCCACTTCGGCTAGCGGAAGCTCCTACGAGCAGTACTTC
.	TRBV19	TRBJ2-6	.	CASSRTALSSGANVLTF	TGTGCCAGTAGTAGGACTGCCCTTAGCTCTGGGGCCAACGTCCTGACTTTC
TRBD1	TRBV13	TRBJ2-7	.	CASSLSGTGVDYEQYF	TGTGCCAGCAGCTTAAGCGGGACAGGGGTAGACTACGAGCAGTACTTC
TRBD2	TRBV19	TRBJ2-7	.	CASSRAAGGSYEQYF	TGTGCCAGTAGTCGTGCTGCGGGAGGATCCTACGAGCAGTACTTC
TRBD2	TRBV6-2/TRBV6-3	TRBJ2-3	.	CASSRAGDGTDTQYF	TGTGCCAGCAGCCGAGCGGGAGACGGCACAGATACGCAGTATTTT
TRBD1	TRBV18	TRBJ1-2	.	CASSPPWTGDYGYTF	TGTGCCAGCTCACCACCCTGGACAGGGGATTATGGCTACACCTTC
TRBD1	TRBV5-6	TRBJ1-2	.	CASSHTQGAQGYTF	TGTGCCAGCAGCCATACACAGGGGGCACAAGGCTACACCTTC
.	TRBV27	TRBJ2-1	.	CASRSSGEYNEQFF	TGTGCCAGTAGGTCATCGGGGGAATACAATGAGCAGTTCTTC
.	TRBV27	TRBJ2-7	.	CASRGSAVYEQYF	TGTGCCAGCAGAGGATCTGCGGTTTACGAGCAGTACTTC
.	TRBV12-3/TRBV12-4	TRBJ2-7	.	CASSSPYYYEQYF	TGTGCCAGCAGTTCACCATACTACTACGAGCAGTACTTC
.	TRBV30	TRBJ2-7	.	CAWRKRLNYEQYF	TGTGCCTGGAGGAAGCGGTTGAACTACGAGCAGTACTTC
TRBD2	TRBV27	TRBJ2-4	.	CASSLGTSGGNIQYF	TGTGCCAGCAGTTTGGGGACTAGCGGGGGAAACATTCAGTACTTC
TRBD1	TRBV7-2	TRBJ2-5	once	CASSLVVWGQGGETQYF	TGTGCCAGCAGCTTAGTTGTCTGGGGACAGGGGGGGGAGACCCAGTACTTC
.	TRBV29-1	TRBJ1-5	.	CSVTTGGSYSNQPQHF	TGCAGCGTGACAACCGGGGGGAGTTATAGCAATCAGCCCCAGCATTTT
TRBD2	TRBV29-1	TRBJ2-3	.	CSASGFSTDTQYF	TGCAGCGCTAGCGGGTTTAGCACAGATACGCAGTATTTT
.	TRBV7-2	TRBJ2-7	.	CASSLPDWISYEQYF	TGTGCCAGCAGCCTTCCCGACTGGATCTCCTACGAGCAGTACTTC
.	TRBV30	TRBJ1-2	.	CAWRGLPNYGYTF	TGTGCCTGGAGGGGACTGCCTAACTATGGCTACACCTTC
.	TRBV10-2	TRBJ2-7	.	CASSDADEQYF	TGCGCCAGCAGTGACGCGGACGAGCAGTACTTC
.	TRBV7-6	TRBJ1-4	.	CASSWTAWGLNEKLFF	TGTGCCAGCAGCTGGACCGCATGGGGGCTTAATGAAAAACTGTTTTTT